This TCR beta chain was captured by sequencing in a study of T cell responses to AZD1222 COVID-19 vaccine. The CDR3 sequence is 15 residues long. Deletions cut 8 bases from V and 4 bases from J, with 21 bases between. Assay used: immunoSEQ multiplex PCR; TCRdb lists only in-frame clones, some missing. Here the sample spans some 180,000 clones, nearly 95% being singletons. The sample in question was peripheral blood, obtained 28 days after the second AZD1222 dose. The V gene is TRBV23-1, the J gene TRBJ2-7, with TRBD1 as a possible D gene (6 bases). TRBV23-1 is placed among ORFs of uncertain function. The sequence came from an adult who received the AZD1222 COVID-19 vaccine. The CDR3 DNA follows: TGCGCCAGCTATGCTTTAACAGGGATCGTATACGAGCAGTACTTC. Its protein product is CASYALTGIVYEQYF.